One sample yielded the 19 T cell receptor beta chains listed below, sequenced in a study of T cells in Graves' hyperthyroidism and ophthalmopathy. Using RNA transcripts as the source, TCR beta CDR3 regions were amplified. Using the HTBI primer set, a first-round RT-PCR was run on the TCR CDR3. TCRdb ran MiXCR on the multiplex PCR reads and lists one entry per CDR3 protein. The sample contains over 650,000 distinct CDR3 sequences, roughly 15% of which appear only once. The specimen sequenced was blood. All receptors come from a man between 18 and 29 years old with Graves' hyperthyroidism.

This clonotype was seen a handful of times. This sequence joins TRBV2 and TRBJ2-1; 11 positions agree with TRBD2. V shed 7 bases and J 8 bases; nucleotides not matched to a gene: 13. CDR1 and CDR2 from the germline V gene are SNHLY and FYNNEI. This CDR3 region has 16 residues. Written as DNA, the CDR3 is TGTGCCAGCACAAAGACTAGCGGGAACCTTCGGGATGAGCAGTTCTTC. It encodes CASTKTSGNLRDEQFF. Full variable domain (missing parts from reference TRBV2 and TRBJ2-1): EPEVTQTPSHQVTQMGQEVILRCVPISNHLYFYWYRQILGQKVEFLVSFYNNEISEKSEIFDDQFSVERPDGSNFTLKIRSTKLEDSAMYFCASTKTSGNLRDEQFFGPGTRLTVL.

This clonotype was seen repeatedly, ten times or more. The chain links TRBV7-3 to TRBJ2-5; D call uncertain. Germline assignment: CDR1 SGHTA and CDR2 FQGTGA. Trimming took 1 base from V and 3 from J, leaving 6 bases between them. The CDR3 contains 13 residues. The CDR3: CASSLNREETQYF. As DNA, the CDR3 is TGTGCCAGCAGCTTAAATAGAGAAGAGACCCAGTACTTC. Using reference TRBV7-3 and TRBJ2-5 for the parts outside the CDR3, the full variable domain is GAGVSQTPSNKVTEKGKYVELRCDPISGHTALYWYRQSLGQGPEFLIYFQGTGAADDSGLPNDRFFAVRPEGSVSTLKIQRTERGDSAVYLCASSLNREETQYFGPGTRLLVL.

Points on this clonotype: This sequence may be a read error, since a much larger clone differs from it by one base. The CDR3 DNA reads TGTGCCGGCAGTTTGGGGGGGGGCAACCACAATGAGCAGTTCTTC. Its translation is CAGSLGGGNHNEQFF. The chain links TRBV28 to TRBJ2-1; maybe TRBD2 (7 bases). This CDR3 contains 15 residues. Per the germline V gene, CDR1 is MDHEN and CDR2 is SYDVKM.

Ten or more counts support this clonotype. The CDR3 reads CASSTPGQGAREQYF. The CDR3 coding sequence is TGTGCCAGCAGTACACCGGGACAGGGGGCGAGGGAGCAGTACTTC. V is TRBV28 and J is TRBJ2-7; 12 positions agree with TRBD1. With 5 bases clipped from V and 7 bases from J, the junction kept 9 bases outside the gene matches. CDR1 MDHEN and CDR2 SYDVKM come from the germline V gene. The CDR3 runs 15 residues.

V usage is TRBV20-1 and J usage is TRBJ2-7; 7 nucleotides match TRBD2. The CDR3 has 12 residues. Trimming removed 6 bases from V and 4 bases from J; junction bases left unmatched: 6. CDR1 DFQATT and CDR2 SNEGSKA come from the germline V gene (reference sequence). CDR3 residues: CSARGDHYEQYF. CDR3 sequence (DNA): TGCAGTGCCCGGGGGGACCATTACGAGCAGTACTTC.

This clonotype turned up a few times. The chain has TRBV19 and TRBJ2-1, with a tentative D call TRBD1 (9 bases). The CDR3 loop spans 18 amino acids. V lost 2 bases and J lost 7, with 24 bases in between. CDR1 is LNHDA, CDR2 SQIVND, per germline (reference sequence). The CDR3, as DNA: TGTGCCAGTAGTATACCGACGGGAGGGGGGACAGGGTGGAATGAGCAGTTCTTC. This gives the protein CASSIPTGGGTGWNEQFF.

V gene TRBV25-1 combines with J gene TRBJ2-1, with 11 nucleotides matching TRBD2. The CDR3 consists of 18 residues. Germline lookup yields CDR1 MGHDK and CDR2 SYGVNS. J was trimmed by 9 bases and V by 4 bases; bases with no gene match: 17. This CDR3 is CASSATSGISGRASEQFF. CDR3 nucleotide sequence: TGTGCCAGCAGTGCAACCTCAGGGATTAGCGGGAGGGCCAGTGAGCAGTTCTTC.

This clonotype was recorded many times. CDR3 nucleotides: TGTGCCAGCAGCCAAGATATCCAGGGAGACACCATATATTTT. As protein: CASSQDIQGDTIYF. The rearrangement uses TRBV3-1 and TRBJ1-3; maybe TRBD1 (5 bases). Germline assignment: CDR1 LGHDT and CDR2 YNNKEL (reference sequence). This CDR3 contains 14 residues. Trimming shortened V by 0 bases and J by 8 bases, and 11 bases separated the two germline ends.

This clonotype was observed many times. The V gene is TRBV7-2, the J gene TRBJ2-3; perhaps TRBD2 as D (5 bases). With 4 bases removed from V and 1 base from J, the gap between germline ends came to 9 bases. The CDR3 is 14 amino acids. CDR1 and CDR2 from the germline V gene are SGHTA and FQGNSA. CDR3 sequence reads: CASSSMGGTDTQYF. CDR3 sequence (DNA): TGTGCCAGCAGCTCGATGGGAGGCACAGATACGCAGTATTTT.

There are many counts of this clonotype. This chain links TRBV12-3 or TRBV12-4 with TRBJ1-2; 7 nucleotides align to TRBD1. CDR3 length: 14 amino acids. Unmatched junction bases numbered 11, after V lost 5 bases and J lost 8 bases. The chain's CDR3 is CASSLGTAGKGYTF. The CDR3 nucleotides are TGTGCCAGCAGTCTCGGGACAGCCGGGAAGGGCTACACCTTC.

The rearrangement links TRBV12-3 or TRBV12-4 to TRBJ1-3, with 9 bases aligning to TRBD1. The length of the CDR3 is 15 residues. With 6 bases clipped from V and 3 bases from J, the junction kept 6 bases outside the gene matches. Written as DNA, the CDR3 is TGTGCCAGCAGGCTCGGGACAGGGCTTGGAAACACCATATATTTT. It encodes CASRLGTGLGNTIYF.

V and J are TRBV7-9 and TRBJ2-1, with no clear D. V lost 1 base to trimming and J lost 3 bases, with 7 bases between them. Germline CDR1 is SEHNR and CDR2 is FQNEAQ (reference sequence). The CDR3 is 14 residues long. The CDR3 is CASSLEAIYNEQFF. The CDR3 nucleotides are TGTGCCAGCAGCTTAGAAGCTATCTACAATGAGCAGTTCTTC.

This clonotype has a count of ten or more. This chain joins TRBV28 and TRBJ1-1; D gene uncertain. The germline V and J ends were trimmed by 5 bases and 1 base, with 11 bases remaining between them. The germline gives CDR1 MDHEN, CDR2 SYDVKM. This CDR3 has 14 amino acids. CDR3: CASSPPAANTEAFF. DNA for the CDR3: TGTGCCAGCAGTCCCCCGGCAGCGAACACTGAAGCTTTCTTT.

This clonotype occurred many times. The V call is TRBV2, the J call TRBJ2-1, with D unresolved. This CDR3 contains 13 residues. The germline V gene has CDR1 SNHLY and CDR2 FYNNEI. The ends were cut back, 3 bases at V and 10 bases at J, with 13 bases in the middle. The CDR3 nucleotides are TGTGCCAGCAGTGAGAAGGTAGGCATGGAGCAGTTCTTC. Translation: CASSEKVGMEQFF.

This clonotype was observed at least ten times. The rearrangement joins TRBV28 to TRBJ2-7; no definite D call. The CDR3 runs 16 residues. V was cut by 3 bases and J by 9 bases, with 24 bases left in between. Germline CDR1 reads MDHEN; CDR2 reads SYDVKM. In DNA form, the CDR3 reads TGTGCCAGCAGTTTTGGCAGCGAGGTCCTCCCTTTCGGGCAGTACTTC. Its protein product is CASSFGSEVLPFGQYF.

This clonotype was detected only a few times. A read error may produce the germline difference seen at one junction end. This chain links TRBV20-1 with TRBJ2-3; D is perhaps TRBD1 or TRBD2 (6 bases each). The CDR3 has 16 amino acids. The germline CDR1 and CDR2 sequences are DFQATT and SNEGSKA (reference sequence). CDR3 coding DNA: TGCAGTGCCAGAGACGGCGCGGGACACCTGGGGGATACGCAGTATTTT. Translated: CSARDGAGHLGDTQYF.

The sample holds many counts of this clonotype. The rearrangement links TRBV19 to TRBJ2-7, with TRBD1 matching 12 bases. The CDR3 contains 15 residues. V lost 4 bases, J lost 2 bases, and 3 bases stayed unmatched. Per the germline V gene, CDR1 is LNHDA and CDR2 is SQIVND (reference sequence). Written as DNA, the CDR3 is TGTGCCAGTAGTACCGGGACAGGGGGCACCTACGAGCAGTACTTC. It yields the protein CASSTGTGGTYEQYF.

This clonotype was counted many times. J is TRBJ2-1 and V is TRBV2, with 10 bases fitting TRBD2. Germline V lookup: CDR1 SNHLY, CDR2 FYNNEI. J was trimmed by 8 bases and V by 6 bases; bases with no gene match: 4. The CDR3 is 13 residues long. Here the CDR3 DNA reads TGTGCCAGCAGGTCTAGCGGGAGCTATGAGCAGTTCTTC. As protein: CASRSSGSYEQFF.

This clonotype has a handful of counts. Here the CDR3 reads CASSVVGGMNTEAFF. CDR3 DNA sequence: TGTGCCAGCAGCGTAGTGGGGGGGATGAACACTGAAGCTTTCTTT. The V gene is TRBV9, the J gene TRBJ1-1; possible D gene TRBD1, 5 bases. Per germline, CDR1 SGDLS and CDR2 YYNGEE. The CDR3 consists of 15 residues. Trimming pared 0 bases from V and 0 bases from J, leaving 9 bases between.